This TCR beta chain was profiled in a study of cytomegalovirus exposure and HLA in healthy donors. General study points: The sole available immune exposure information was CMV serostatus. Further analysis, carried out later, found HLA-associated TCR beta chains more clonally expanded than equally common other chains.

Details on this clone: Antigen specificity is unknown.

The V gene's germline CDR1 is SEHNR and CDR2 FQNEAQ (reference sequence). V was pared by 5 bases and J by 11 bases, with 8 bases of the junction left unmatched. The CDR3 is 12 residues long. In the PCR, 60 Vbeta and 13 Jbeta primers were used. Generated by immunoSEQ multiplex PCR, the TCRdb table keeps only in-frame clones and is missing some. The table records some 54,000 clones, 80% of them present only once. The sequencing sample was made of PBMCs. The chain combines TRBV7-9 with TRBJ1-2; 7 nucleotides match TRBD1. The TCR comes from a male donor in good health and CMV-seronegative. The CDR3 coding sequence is TGTGCCAGCAGCCCCGTAGACAGGGAGTACACCTTC. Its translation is CASSPVDREYTF.